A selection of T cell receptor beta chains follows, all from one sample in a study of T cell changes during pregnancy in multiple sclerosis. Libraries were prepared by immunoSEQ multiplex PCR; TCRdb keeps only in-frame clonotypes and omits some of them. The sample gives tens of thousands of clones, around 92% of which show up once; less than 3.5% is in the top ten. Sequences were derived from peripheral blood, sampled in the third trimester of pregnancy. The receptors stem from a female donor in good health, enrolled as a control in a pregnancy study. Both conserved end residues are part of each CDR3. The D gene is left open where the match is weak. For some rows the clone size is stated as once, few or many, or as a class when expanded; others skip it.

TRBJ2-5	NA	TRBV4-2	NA	TGTGCCAGCAGCCAAGATTTGGACAGAAAGACCCAGTACTTC	CASSQDLDRKTQYF
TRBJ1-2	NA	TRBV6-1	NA	TGTGCCAGCAGTGAAGCGGGGGCGAGGGGCTACACCTTC	CASSEAGARGYTF
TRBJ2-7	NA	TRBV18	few	TGTGCCAGCTCACCCCCCGGGGGCTACGAGCAGTACTTC	CASSPPGGYEQYF
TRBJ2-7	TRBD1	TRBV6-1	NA	TGTGCCAGCAGTGGTGGACAGGGGCACTCCTACGAGCAGTACTTC	CASSGGQGHSYEQYF
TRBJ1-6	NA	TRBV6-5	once	TGTGCCAGCAGTTACTCCCAGGGGTCCGCTTCACCCCTCCACTTT	CASSYSQGSASPLHF
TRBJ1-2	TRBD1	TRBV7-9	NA	TGTGCCAGCAGCCCAGGGGACAGGGATGTTGGCTATGGCTACACCTTC	CASSPGDRDVGYGYTF
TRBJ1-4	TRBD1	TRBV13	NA	TGTGCCAGCAGCCCGCGGGACAGGGGGAATGAAAAACTGTTTTTT	CASSPRDRGNEKLFF
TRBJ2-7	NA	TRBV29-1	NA	TGCAGCGTTGTAAGCCTAGGTCCAGGGTCAGTTCACGAGCAGTACTTC	CSVVSLGPGSVHEQYF
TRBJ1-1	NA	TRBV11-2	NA	TGTGCCAGCAGCTTAATCACGGGTAGCACTGAAGCTTTCTTT	CASSLITGSTEAFF
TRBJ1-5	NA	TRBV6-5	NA	TGTGCCAGCACCCCCCATCCGGGGGAGCCCCAGCATTTT	CASTPHPGEPQHF
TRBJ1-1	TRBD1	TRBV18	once	TGTGCCAGCTCACCGGGACAGGGTGGAACTGAAGCTTTCTTT	CASSPGQGGTEAFF
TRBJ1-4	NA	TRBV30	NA	TGTGCCTGGACTTCGGGGGTCAGCGAAAAACTGTTTTTT	CAWTSGVSEKLFF
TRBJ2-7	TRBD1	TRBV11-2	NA	TGTGCCAGCAGCTCCCCGGGACAGGGAAACGAGCAGTACTTC	CASSSPGQGNEQYF
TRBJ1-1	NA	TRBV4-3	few	TGCGCCAGCAGCGTAGACTCACGACAGACTTACACTGAAGCTTTCTTT	CASSVDSRQTYTEAFF
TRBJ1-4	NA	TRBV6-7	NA	TGTGCCAGCCCTGGACAGCCGAATGAAAAACTGTTTTTT	CASPGQPNEKLFF
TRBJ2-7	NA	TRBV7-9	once	TGTGCCAGCAGCTTAGGTCCAGACTCGGGAACCCCCTACGAGCAGTACTTC	CASSLGPDSGTPYEQYF